This section outlines one T cell receptor beta chain sequence together with its context. The antigen is undetermined. The CDR3 has 13 amino acids. Germline V gives CDR1 SQVTM, CDR2 ANQGSEA. The sample is drawn from a study of cytomegalovirus exposure and HLA in healthy donors. Regarding the study as a whole: Using a false discovery rate of 0.05, a later analysis showed that approximately 17,000 TCR beta sequences were associated with HLA alleles. Across HLA loci, a later analysis found differing TCR association rates, with DRB1 most and HLA-C fewest.

A multiplex PCR was run with 60 Vbeta primers and 13 Jbeta primers. Repertoires were generated with immunoSEQ multiplex PCR, while TCRdb's copy carries only in-frame clones and drops some. Among about 120,000 clones listed, 80% to 85% were seen once. The source is a woman aged 40 to 50 in good health and CMV-seronegative. What was sequenced was PBMCs. V usage is TRBV29-1 and J usage is TRBJ2-5; D might be TRBD2 (7 bases). The assigned J gene may be wrong: the sequence end matches TRBJ2-7 better. The CDR3 loop reads CSVVRGANYEQYF. CDR3 sequence (DNA): TGCAGCGTTGTCCGGGGGGCGAACTACGAGCAGTACTTC.